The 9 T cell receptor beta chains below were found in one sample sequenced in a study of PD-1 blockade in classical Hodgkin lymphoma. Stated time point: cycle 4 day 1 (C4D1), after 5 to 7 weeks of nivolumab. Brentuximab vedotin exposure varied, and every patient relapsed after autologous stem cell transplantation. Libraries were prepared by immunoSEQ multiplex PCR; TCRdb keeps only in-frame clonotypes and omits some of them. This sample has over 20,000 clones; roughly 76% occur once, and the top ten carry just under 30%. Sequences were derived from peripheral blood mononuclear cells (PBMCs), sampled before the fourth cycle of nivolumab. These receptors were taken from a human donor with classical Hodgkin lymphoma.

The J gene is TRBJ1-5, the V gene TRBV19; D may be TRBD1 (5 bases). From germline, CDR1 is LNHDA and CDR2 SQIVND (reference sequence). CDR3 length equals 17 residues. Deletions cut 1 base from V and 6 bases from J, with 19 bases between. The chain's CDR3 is CASSIGLRGVVAQPQHF. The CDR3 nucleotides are TGTGCCAGTAGTATAGGGTTAAGAGGGGTGGTGGCTCAGCCCCAGCATTTT.

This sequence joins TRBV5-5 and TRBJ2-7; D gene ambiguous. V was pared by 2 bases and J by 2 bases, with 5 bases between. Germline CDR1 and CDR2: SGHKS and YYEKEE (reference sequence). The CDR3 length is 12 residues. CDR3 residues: CASSFTTYEQYF. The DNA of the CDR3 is TGTGCCAGCAGCTTCACGACCTACGAGCAGTACTTC.

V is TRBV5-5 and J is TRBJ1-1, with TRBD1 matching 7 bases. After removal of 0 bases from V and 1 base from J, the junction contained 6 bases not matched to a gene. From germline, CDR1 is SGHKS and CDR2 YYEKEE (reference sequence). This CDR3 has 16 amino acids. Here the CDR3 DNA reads TGTGCCAGCAGCTTGGGGCCGGACAGGAAGAACACTGAAGCTTTCTTT. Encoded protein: CASSLGPDRKNTEAFF.

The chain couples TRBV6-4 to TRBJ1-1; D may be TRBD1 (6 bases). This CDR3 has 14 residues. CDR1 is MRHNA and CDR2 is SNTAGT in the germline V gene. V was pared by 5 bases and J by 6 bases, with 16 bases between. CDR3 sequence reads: CASSYFGEGAEAFF. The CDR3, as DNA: TGTGCCAGCAGTTACTTCGGGGAGGGGGCTGAAGCTTTCTTT.

The CDR3, as DNA: TGTGCCAGCAGTTACTCGCGGGAGCAGTACTTC. Protein: CASSYSREQYF. This sequence joins TRBV6-5 and TRBJ2-7, with no clear D. V lost 0 bases to trimming and J lost 7 bases, with 4 bases between them. Germline-derived CDR1 and CDR2 are MNHEY and SVGAGI. This CDR3 has 11 amino acids.

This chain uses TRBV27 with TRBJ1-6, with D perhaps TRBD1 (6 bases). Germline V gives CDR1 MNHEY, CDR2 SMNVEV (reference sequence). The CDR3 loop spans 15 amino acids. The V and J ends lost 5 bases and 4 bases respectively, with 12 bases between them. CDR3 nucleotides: TGTGCCAGCAGTCGACAGGATCCTTATAATTCACCCCTCCACTTT. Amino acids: CASSRQDPYNSPLHF.

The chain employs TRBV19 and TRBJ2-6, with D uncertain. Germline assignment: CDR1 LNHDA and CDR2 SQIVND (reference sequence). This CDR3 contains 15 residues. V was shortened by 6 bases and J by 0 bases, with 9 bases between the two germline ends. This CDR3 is CASRIATSGANVLTF. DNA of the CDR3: TGTGCCAGTAGGATCGCAACCTCTGGGGCCAACGTCCTGACTTTC.

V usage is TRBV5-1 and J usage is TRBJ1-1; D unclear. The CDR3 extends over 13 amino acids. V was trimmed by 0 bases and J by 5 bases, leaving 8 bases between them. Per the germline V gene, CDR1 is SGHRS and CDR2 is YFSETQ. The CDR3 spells CASSLVTKTEAFF. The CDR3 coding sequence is TGCGCCAGCAGCTTGGTTACAAAAACTGAAGCTTTCTTT.

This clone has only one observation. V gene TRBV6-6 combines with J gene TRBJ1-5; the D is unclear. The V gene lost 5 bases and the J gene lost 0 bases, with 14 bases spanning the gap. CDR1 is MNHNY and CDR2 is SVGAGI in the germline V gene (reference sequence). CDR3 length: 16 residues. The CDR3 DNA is TGTGCCAGCAGTGGCGCTGGTCAGCTTAGCAATCAGCCCCAGCATTTT. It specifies CASSGAGQLSNQPQHF.